This entry concerns a single T cell receptor (beta chain). This entry is derived from a study of T cell responses to AZD1222 COVID-19 vaccine. Clones were sequenced by immunoSEQ multiplex PCR, and TCRdb holds only the in-frame ones, with some missing. Found here are 80,000 or so clones, around 90% of them singletons; the top ten hold approximately 4.8%. Germline loops: CDR1 SGHTA, CDR2 FQGTGA. There are 16 residues in the CDR3. Trimming took 5 bases from V and 4 from J, leaving 15 bases between them. This sequence was found in an adult in good health. This chain uses TRBV7-3 with TRBJ2-6, with D maybe TRBD1 (5 bases). Specimen: peripheral blood, collected on day 0 of MenACWY control vaccination. The CDR3 DNA reads as TGTGCCAGCAGCCATGGGTTAGGGGTCGGGGCCAACGTCCTGACTTTC. This translates into CASSHGLGVGANVLTF.